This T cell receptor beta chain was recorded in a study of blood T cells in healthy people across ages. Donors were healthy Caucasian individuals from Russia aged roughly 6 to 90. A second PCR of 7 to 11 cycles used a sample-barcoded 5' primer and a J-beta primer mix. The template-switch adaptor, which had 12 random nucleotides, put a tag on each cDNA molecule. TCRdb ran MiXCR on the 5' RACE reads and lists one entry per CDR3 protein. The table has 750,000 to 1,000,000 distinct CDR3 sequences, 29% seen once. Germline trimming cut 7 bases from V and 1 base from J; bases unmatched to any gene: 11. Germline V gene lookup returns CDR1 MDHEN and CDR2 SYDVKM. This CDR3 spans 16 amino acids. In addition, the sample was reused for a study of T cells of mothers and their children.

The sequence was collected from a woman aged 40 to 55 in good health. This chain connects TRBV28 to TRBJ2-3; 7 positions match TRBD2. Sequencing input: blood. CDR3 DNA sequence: TGTGCCAGCACCGACCCCGTAGCGGGTGGCACAGATACGCAGTATTTT. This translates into CASTDPVAGGTDTQYF. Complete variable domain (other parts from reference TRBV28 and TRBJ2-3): DVKVTQSSRYLVKRTGEKVFLECVQDMDHENMFWYRQDPGLGLRLIYFSYDVKMKEKGDIPEGYSVSREKKERFSLILESASTNQTSMYLCASTDPVAGGTDTQYFGPGTRLTVL.